Shown below are 21 T cell receptor beta chains from a single sample sequenced in a study of CD8+CD57+ T cells in acquired aplastic anemia (dated by TCRdb to the late 2010s). These reads were obtained on an Illumina HiSeq 2000. Genomic DNA served as template for TCR beta VDJ combination and CDR3 sequence profiling. TCRdb itself trimmed the public reads at Q25 with fastp, ran MiXCR and retained productive beta chains. Rows are unified per CDR3 protein, each entry keeping the most common DNA and genes. The sample records roughly 250,000 distinct CDR3 sequences, approximately 79% of which are singletons. The leading ten clones occupy approximately 42% of the sample. Flow cytometry had shown CD8+CD57+ cell expansion in the patients selected for sequencing. Sequenced material: sorted CD4+, CD8+, or CD8+CD57+ T cells (not recorded which) from PBMCs. The receptor set was obtained from a human donor with aplastic anemia.

To note about this clonotype: Germline and junction disagree at one end, which may indicate a read error. V gene TRBV7-9 combines with J gene TRBJ2-1; a weak D match, TRBD1 (6 bases). The CDR3 runs to 13 residues. Germline V CDR1 and CDR2: SEHNR, FQNEAQ (reference sequence). The chain's CDR3 is CASSFVQGGEHQF. The CDR3 DNA sequence: TGTGCCAGCAGCTTCGTACAGGGCGGTGAGCACCAGTTC.

The rearrangement uses TRBV11-3 and TRBJ2-1; 7 bases agree with TRBD1. The CDR3 is 15 residues long. The V gene end was trimmed by 0 bases and the J gene end by 7 bases; junction bases not matched to a gene: 6. Germline V gene data show CDR1 as SGHNT and CDR2 as YENEEA. CDR3 region: CASSLDLTGENEQFF. The CDR3 DNA follows: TGTGCCAGCAGCTTAGATCTAACAGGGGAAAATGAGCAGTTCTTC.

This clonotype was detected only once. This sequence joins TRBV24-1 and TRBJ1-2; a weak D match, TRBD1 (5 bases). Germline V gene data show CDR1 as KGHDR and CDR2 as SFDVKD. V was trimmed by 4 bases and J by 4 bases, leaving 12 bases between them. The CDR3 loop spans 14 amino acids. The CDR3 loop reads CATSDSGGSYGYTF. CDR3 nucleotide sequence: TGTGCCACCAGTGACTCGGGGGGATCCTATGGCTACACCTTC.

On this clonotype itself: An end of the junction differs from the germline gene, which may be a read error. The V and J genes are TRBV5-1 and TRBJ2-1, with D possibly being TRBD2 (5 bases). This CDR3 spans 15 amino acids. Germline V gene lookup returns CDR1 SGHRS and CDR2 YFSETQ. The DNA for the CDR3 is TGTGCCAGCAGCGGCCACTTAGGAGATGAGAATGAGCAGTTCTTC. The encoded protein is CASSGHLGDENEQFF.

This chain joins TRBV2 and TRBJ2-3, with 10 bases identical to TRBD2. The junction had 8 bases not matched to a gene; V was cut back by 6 bases and J by 5 bases. The CDR3 loop spans 15 amino acids. In germline, CDR1 is SNHLY, CDR2 FYNNEI. CDR3 coding DNA: TGTGCCAGCAGCGAATCTAGCGGGAGCGGAGATACGCAGTATTTT. Translated: CASSESSGSGDTQYF.

The J gene is TRBJ2-2, the V gene TRBV9, with D hard to call. Germline V lookup: CDR1 SGDLS, CDR2 YYNGEE. The CDR3 length is 15 residues. The V end lost 0 bases, the J end lost 8 bases, and 14 bases lay between the germline ends. The CDR3 region is CASSVVGLPSGELFF. The CDR3, as DNA: TGTGCCAGCAGCGTAGTAGGTCTACCGTCGGGGGAGCTGTTTTTT.

This chain uses TRBV11-3 with TRBJ2-5, with TRBD2 identical over 9 bases. The CDR3 has 16 residues. Losses at the gene ends were 6 bases for V and 5 bases for J; bases not matched to a gene: 13. Germline V gene sequence: CDR1 SGHNT, CDR2 YENEEA. The DNA for the CDR3 is TGTGCCAGCAGTTCTAGCGGGACTTCCAGGGGCGAGACCCAGTACTTC. It translates to CASSSSGTSRGETQYF.

V usage is TRBV10-3 and J usage is TRBJ2-1; 10 nucleotides align to TRBD2. The J segment lost 8 bases and the V segment lost 0 bases, leaving 10 bases of the junction unmatched. Per the germline V gene, CDR1 is ENHRY and CDR2 is SYGVKD. The CDR3 has 17 residues. CDR3 bases: TGTGCCATCAGTGAGTCCTCTAGCGGGAGCGTTTACGATGAGCAGTTCTTC. It yields the protein CAISESSSGSVYDEQFF.

This clonotype occurred once. The junction departs from the called germline gene at one end, perhaps through a read error. The chain links TRBV7-9 to TRBJ2-3; a weak D match, TRBD2 (7 bases). Germline assignment: CDR1 SEHNR and CDR2 FQNEAQ (reference sequence). This CDR3 has 16 residues. The CDR3 loop reads CASSQVGAGATDTQYF. CDR3 DNA sequence: TGCGCCAGCAGCCAAGTGGGTGCGGGGGCCACAGATACGCAGTATTTT.

Comment on this clonotype: At one of its ends the junction is not consistent with the germline gene, which may arise from a read error. The chain employs TRBV9 and TRBJ1-2; possibly TRBD1 for D (6 bases). CDR3 length: 14 residues. Germline V lookup: CDR1 SGDLS, CDR2 YYNGEE. The CDR3 is CASSETGSNSGSTF. The CDR3 DNA follows: TGTGCCAGCAGCGAGACAGGTTCGAACTCTGGCTCCACCTTC.

The rearrangement links TRBV2 to TRBJ2-1; D could derive from TRBD1 or TRBD2 (6 bases each). With 6 bases removed from V and 8 bases from J, the gap between germline ends came to 23 bases. Germline V gene data show CDR1 as SNHLY and CDR2 as FYNNEI. The CDR3 consists of 16 residues. The CDR3 protein is CASREGGGNGQDEQFF. CDR3 nucleotides: TGTGCCAGCAGGGAGGGGGGCGGAAATGGGCAGGATGAGCAGTTCTTC.

This clonotype was recorded once. The V gene is TRBV20-1, the J gene TRBJ1-1; D gene unclear. Deletions cut 2 bases from V and 0 bases from J, with 10 bases between. CDR1 DFQATT and CDR2 SNEGSKA come from the germline V gene (reference sequence). This CDR3 has 14 residues. The CDR3 spells CSARRELLNTEAFF. DNA of the CDR3: TGCAGTGCTAGACGGGAGCTCCTGAACACTGAAGCTTTCTTT.

To note about this clonotype: It is likely a read error, because the conserved phenylalanine at the end of the CDR3 is missing. The DNA is left out, because the CDR3 cannot be placed on it with certainty; the CDR3 is given as TCRdb lists it. This chain links TRBV7-2 with TRBJ2-5. Germline V gene sequence: CDR1 SGHTA, CDR2 FQGNSA. The CDR3 sequence runs 12 residues, both termini included. This CDR3 reads CARKLTGDTHYC.

This rearrangement joins TRBV14 to TRBJ2-1; TRBD2 agrees at 7 bases. Trimming took 4 bases from V and 9 from J; bases not matched to a gene: 15. The CDR3 is 16 amino acids. In germline, CDR1 is SGHDN, CDR2 FVKESK. The DNA of the CDR3 is TGTGCCAGCAGCCTGCGCTGGGAGGGAGCGTTCTTTGAGCAGTTCTTC. It yields the protein CASSLRWEGAFFEQFF.

V gene TRBV7-2 combines with J gene TRBJ2-5; 7 bases match TRBD2. V lost 0 bases to trimming and J lost 14 bases; unmatched junction nucleotides: 15. The CDR3 length is 15 residues. CDR1 and CDR2 from the germline V gene are SGHTA and FQGNSA. CDR3 coding DNA: TGTGCCAGCAGCTTAGCGGGAGGGACCAATGCGCAGTATTACTTC. Protein sequence: CASSLAGGTNAQYYF.

Comment on this clonotype: Likely a read error: the CDR3 ends without its conserved phenylalanine or tryptophan. The limits of the CDR3 on the DNA are not certain, so only TCRdb's listed CDR3 is given. V and J are TRBV7-8 and TRBJ2-3; the tabulated D call, TRBD1, remains unverified against the DNA. With termini counted, the CDR3 has 12 amino acids. Looked up from germline, CDR1 is SGHVS and CDR2 is FQNEAQ. CDR3 in amino acids: CASSFGPDGTDL.

This chain joins TRBV11-3 and TRBJ1-4; D unclear. V was clipped by 0 bases and J by 12 bases, with 8 bases between them. Germline CDR1 is SGHNT and CDR2 is YENEEA. The CDR3 is 12 amino acids. The CDR3 region is CASSLDLAELFF. The CDR3 nucleotides read TGTGCCAGCAGCTTAGATCTGGCAGAACTGTTTTTT.

This clonotype was observed a few times. V usage is TRBV20-1 and J usage is TRBJ1-4; D is unclear. The V and J ends lost 6 bases and 8 bases respectively, with 10 bases between them. In germline, CDR1 is DFQATT, CDR2 SNEGSKA (reference sequence). The CDR3 totals 11 residues. CDR3 coding DNA: TGCAGTGCCGGATCCTCAGAAAAACTGTTTTTT. Amino acids: CSAGSSEKLFF.

The V and J genes are TRBV5-1 and TRBJ1-1, with D hard to call. V lost 0 bases to trimming and J lost 4 bases, with 13 bases between them. Looked up from germline, CDR1 is SGHRS and CDR2 is YFSETQ. This CDR3 spans 15 amino acids. CDR3 sequence: CASSLGTEAFTEAFF. CDR3 coding DNA: TGCGCCAGCAGCTTGGGGACTGAAGCTTTCACTGAAGCTTTCTTT.

In regard to this clonotype: A read error may produce the germline difference seen at one junction end. The chain joins TRBV11-3 to TRBJ2-5; the D gene is possibly TRBD1 (5 bases). Germline CDR1 SGHNT, CDR2 YENEEA. This CDR3 has 15 amino acids. The CDR3 DNA follows: TGTGCCAGCAGCGTAGACCTGACAGCAAAAGAGACCCAGTACTTC. It yields the protein CASSVDLTAKETQYF.

A note on this clonotype: Germline and junction disagree at one end, which may indicate a read error. The chain uses TRBV7-9 and TRBJ1-1; D unclear. Germline V lookup: CDR1 SEHNR, CDR2 FQNEAQ (reference sequence). This CDR3 is 14 amino acids long. CDR3 protein: CASSAYSNNTEASF. The CDR3 region has the DNA TGTGCCAGCAGCGCATACAGCAACAACACTGAAGCTTCATTT.